The 27 T cell receptor beta chains reported below all come from one sample, sequenced in a study of blood T cell repertoires in COVID-19. The table came from immunoSEQ multiplex PCR; TCRdb's copy has only in-frame clones and leaves some out. The sample includes roughly 200,000 clones, approximately 85% of them seen just once. Sequences were obtained from PBMCs or T cells enriched from blood (not recorded which). Source of these receptors: a man aged 35 to 55 with acute COVID-19.

The gene calls are TRBV18 and TRBJ1-1; tentative D call: TRBD1 (5 bases). The CDR3 totals 17 residues. V was trimmed by 3 bases and J by 6 bases, leaving 23 bases between them. Germline V lookup: CDR1 KGHSH, CDR2 LQKENI. This CDR3 is CASSPQTSLDGGAEAFF. Written as DNA, the CDR3 is TGTGCCAGCTCACCCCAAACCTCACTAGACGGAGGGGCTGAAGCTTTCTTT.

The chain carries TRBV10-3 and TRBJ1-2; D call uncertain. Germline V CDR1 and CDR2: ENHRY, SYGVKD. V dropped 6 bases and J dropped 4 bases, with 12 bases sitting between them. The CDR3 runs 13 residues. The CDR3 bases are TGTGCCATCAGCGGCGGGCTGGGCTATGGCTACACCTTC. Translating gives CAISGGLGYGYTF.

The chain links TRBV29-1 to TRBJ1-2; D gene uncertain. In germline, CDR1 is SQVTM, CDR2 ANQGSEA. V gave up 6 bases and J gave up 0 bases, with 11 bases separating them. CDR3 length equals 13 residues. The CDR3 loop reads CSVDTTSNYGYTF. The CDR3 nucleotides are TGCAGCGTAGATACAACCTCTAACTATGGCTACACCTTC.

This clone showed up just a few times. V gene TRBV28 combines with J gene TRBJ1-4; D may be TRBD1 (6 bases). The V gene's germline CDR1 is MDHEN and CDR2 SYDVKM. The CDR3 is made up of 15 amino acids. The germline V and J ends were trimmed by 5 bases and 10 bases, with 20 bases remaining between them. CDR3: CASSAKQGKMGKLFF. DNA for the CDR3: TGTGCCAGCAGTGCCAAACAGGGAAAGATGGGAAAACTGTTTTTT.

The CDR3 nucleotides read TGTGCCACCAGTGATTTAGGGACAGGGGTTGAAAAACTGTTTTTT. Its protein is CATSDLGTGVEKLFF. This chain uses TRBV24-1 with TRBJ1-4, with 10 bases identical to TRBD1. The length of the CDR3 is 15 residues. CDR1 KGHDR and CDR2 SFDVKD come from the germline V gene. With 1 base clipped from V and 7 bases from J, the junction kept 2 bases outside the gene matches.

The chain carries TRBV11-2 and TRBJ2-1, with 7 bases fitting TRBD2. The V gene's germline CDR1 is SGHAT and CDR2 FQNNGV. This CDR3 spans 12 amino acids. With 3 bases clipped from V and 13 bases from J, the junction kept 6 bases outside the gene matches. CDR3 loop: CASSFGGREQFF. The CDR3 DNA follows: TGTGCCAGCAGCTTTGGTGGGAGGGAACAGTTCTTC.

The chain employs TRBV7-9 and TRBJ2-1, with TRBD2 as a possible D gene (5 bases). CDR1 SEHNR and CDR2 FQNEAQ come from the germline V gene (reference sequence). V was cut by 3 bases and J by 12 bases, with 12 bases left in between. The CDR3 runs to 12 residues. The DNA for the CDR3 is TGTGCCAGCAGCTTGGGATTCGAGGGGCAGTTCTTC. Its translation: CASSLGFEGQFF.

The rearrangement links TRBV7-2 to TRBJ2-7; D uncertain. Trimming removed 5 bases at V and 4 bases at J, with 9 bases between. CDR1 and CDR2 (germline): SGHTA, FQGNSA. This CDR3 spans 12 amino acids. CDR3 sequence (DNA): TGTGCCAGCAGCCCCGGGTGGTACGAGCAGTACTTC. The encoded protein is CASSPGWYEQYF.

The gene calls are TRBV7-3 and TRBJ1-6; D unresolved. The CDR3 spans 14 residues. The V end was cut by 5 bases, the J end by 6 bases, with 11 bases between. Germline CDR1 and CDR2: SGHTA and FQGTGA. CDR3 sequence: CASSASPGNSPLHF. The CDR3 nucleotides read TGTGCCAGCAGCGCGAGTCCGGGTAATTCACCCCTCCACTTT.

This clone came up once. The chain combines TRBV11-2 with TRBJ1-3; 10 positions match TRBD1. The CDR3 has 16 residues. Germline V gene data show CDR1 as SGHAT and CDR2 as FQNNGV. V shed 5 bases and J 4 bases; nucleotides not matched to a gene: 8. DNA of the CDR3: TGTGCCAGCAGCCCTCGACAGGGGGCAAGGGGAAACACCATATATTTT. This sequence encodes CASSPRQGARGNTIYF.

The V gene is TRBV4-1, the J gene TRBJ1-1; possibly TRBD1 for D (5 bases). The CDR3 runs 15 residues. The V end lost 0 bases, the J end lost 0 bases, and 8 bases lay between the germline ends. Germline CDR1 reads MGHRA; CDR2 reads YSYEKL. As DNA, the CDR3 is TGCGCCAGCAGCCAAGAAGCAGGGCTGAACACTGAAGCTTTCTTT. It specifies CASSQEAGLNTEAFF.

This clone was found once. The chain is built from TRBV5-1 and TRBJ1-4; a possible D gene is TRBD1 (5 bases). V shed 3 bases and J shed 7 bases, with 19 bases lying between them. The germline CDR1 and CDR2 sequences are SGHRS and YFSETQ. This CDR3 is built from 16 residues. CDR3 in amino acids: CASSYDQRGTREKLFF. CDR3 coding DNA: TGCGCCAGCAGCTACGATCAGCGGGGCACACGTGAAAAACTGTTTTTT.

The CDR3 loop is CASSTTGKVHHNNEQFF. The CDR3 DNA sequence: TGTGCCAGCAGTACGACAGGGAAAGTTCATCATAACAATGAGCAGTTCTTC. The chain uses TRBV27 and TRBJ2-1, with 7 bases lining up with TRBD1. CDR1 and CDR2 from the germline V gene are MNHEY and SMNVEV (reference sequence). V lost 5 bases to trimming and J lost 5 bases; unmatched junction nucleotides: 15. The CDR3 is made up of 17 amino acids.

The rearrangement uses TRBV27 and TRBJ2-7; 7 bases align to TRBD1. The germline gives CDR1 MNHEY, CDR2 SMNVEV (reference sequence). The CDR3 is made up of 15 amino acids. The trim removed 5 bases at V and 6 bases at J, leaving 13 bases unmatched. DNA for the CDR3: TGTGCCAGCAGTACAGGGACAGCCCTCCCCGGCGAGCAGTACTTC. Translation: CASSTGTALPGEQYF.

The chain combines TRBV7-9 with TRBJ2-3, with D maybe TRBD2 (6 bases). From germline, CDR1 is SEHNR and CDR2 FQNEAQ (reference sequence). Trimming removed 8 bases from V and 2 bases from J, with 14 bases in between. This CDR3 is 14 amino acids long. The CDR3: CASESGFNTDTQYF. CDR3 in DNA: TGTGCCAGCGAAAGCGGGTTCAACACAGATACGCAGTATTTT.

This clone was detected only a few times. At one end the junction does not follow the germline gene, possibly because of a read error. This chain joins TRBV29-1 and TRBJ2-7, with 9 positions matching TRBD1. This CDR3 contains 13 residues. Germline assignment: CDR1 SQVTM and CDR2 ANQGSEA. For the CDR3, the DNA is TGCAGCGTCGAAGGCGACAGGGGGGTTGAGCAGTACTTC. Amino acids: CSVEGDRGVEQYF.

The gene calls are TRBV6-5 and TRBJ2-3; D is possibly TRBD2 (5 bases). Trimming removed 8 bases at V and 6 bases at J, with 15 bases between. This CDR3 has 13 residues. Germline values: CDR1 MNHEY, CDR2 SVGAGI. Here the CDR3 reads CASGGSRRDTQYF. The CDR3 nucleotides read TGTGCCAGCGGAGGTTCAAGAAGGGATACGCAGTATTTT.

The chain couples TRBV2 to TRBJ1-6, with TRBD1 matching 7 bases. Looked up from germline, CDR1 is SNHLY and CDR2 is FYNNEI. This CDR3 has 14 amino acids. V shed 7 bases, J shed 9 bases, and the junction held 9 bases outside the gene matches. The CDR3 DNA reads TGTGCCAGCACTGTGGTAGGGGGCGCTTCACCCCTCCACTTT. Amino acids: CASTVVGGASPLHF.

The J gene is TRBJ1-2, the V gene TRBV7-2; D perhaps matches TRBD1 (6 bases). Trimming removed 2 bases from V and 7 bases from J, with 8 bases in between. Germline CDR1 reads SGHTA; CDR2 reads FQGNSA. The CDR3 extends over 12 amino acids. The CDR3 reads CASSLRGGGYTF. CDR3 nucleotides: TGTGCCAGCAGCTTAAGGGGGGGTGGCTACACCTTC.

The chain is built from TRBV2 and TRBJ2-7; possible D gene TRBD1, 5 bases. This CDR3 comprises 15 residues. Germline-derived CDR1 and CDR2 are SNHLY and FYNNEI. V was shortened by 2 bases and J by 6 bases, with 17 bases between the two germline ends. The DNA for the CDR3 is TGTGCCAGCAGTGAACAGGGTACTATTTCGCGCGAGCAGTACTTC. Translating it yields CASSEQGTISREQYF.

The chain links TRBV6-5 to TRBJ1-5; D not resolved. Germline CDR1 MNHEY, CDR2 SVGAGI. The CDR3 runs to 15 residues. V lost 7 bases, J lost 0 bases, and 13 bases lay in between. In nucleotides, the CDR3 is TGTGCCAGCACCCCCGACGGACTTAGCAATCAGCCCCAGCATTTT. Its translation is CASTPDGLSNQPQHF.

The chain uses TRBV27 and TRBJ1-4; D gene ambiguous. The CDR3 is 16 amino acids. From germline, CDR1 is MNHEY and CDR2 SMNVEV (reference sequence). V lost 5 bases, J lost 3 bases, and 16 bases lay in between. This CDR3 reads CASSQRKQKSNEKLFF. Here the CDR3 DNA reads TGTGCCAGCAGTCAACGCAAACAGAAATCTAATGAAAAACTGTTTTTT.

This chain uses TRBV9 with TRBJ2-1, with D possibly TRBD2 on 6 matching bases. The CDR3 extends over 13 amino acids. Germline loops: CDR1 SGDLS, CDR2 YYNGEE. The V end was cut by 4 bases, the J end by 8 bases, with 13 bases between. CDR3 coding DNA: TGTGCCAGCAGCCCCGGCGGGGACGATGAGCAGTTCTTC. Protein sequence: CASSPGGDDEQFF.

The rearrangement uses TRBV24-1 and TRBJ2-3; the match to TRBD2 covers 11 bases. V dropped 6 bases and J dropped 2; count of bases not matched to a gene: 3. Germline assignment: CDR1 KGHDR and CDR2 SFDVKD. This CDR3 has 15 amino acids. The CDR3 DNA reads TGTGCCACCAGTCGACTAGCGGGAATCACAGATACGCAGTATTTT. It is translated as CATSRLAGITDTQYF.

This chain joins TRBV5-5 and TRBJ2-1; 7 bases agree with TRBD1. Unmatched junction bases numbered 12, after V lost 6 bases and J lost 3 bases. CDR1 is SGHKS, CDR2 YYEKEE, per germline (reference sequence). The CDR3 is 16 amino acids. CDR3 in amino acids: CASNRGSGQIYNEQFF. CDR3 nucleotide sequence: TGTGCCAGCAACCGAGGCTCGGGACAGATCTACAATGAGCAGTTCTTC.

The chain uses TRBV9 and TRBJ1-2; maybe TRBD1 (6 bases). The germline V and J ends were trimmed by 2 bases and 4 bases, with 24 bases remaining between them. Germline assignment: CDR1 SGDLS and CDR2 YYNGEE. The CDR3 has 18 residues. This CDR3 reads CASSVGRTARSPPYGYTF. The DNA for the CDR3 is TGTGCCAGCAGCGTCGGAAGGACAGCCAGATCTCCCCCCTATGGCTACACCTTC. Full variable domain (remainder filled in from reference TRBV9 and TRBJ1-2): DSGVTQTPKHLITATGQRVTLRCSPRSGDLSVYWYQQSLDQGLQFLIQYYNGEERAKGNILERFSAQQFPDLHSELNLSSLELGDSALYFCASSVGRTARSPPYGYTFGSGTRLTVV.

CDR3 region: CASSIDPRYIQYF. In DNA form, the CDR3 reads TGTGCCAGTAGTATAGATCCGAGGTACATTCAGTACTTC. The V call is TRBV19, the J call TRBJ2-4, with D unclear. Trimming left V 0 bases short and J 8 bases short, with 8 bases between. The CDR3 length is 13 residues. Germline V CDR1 and CDR2: LNHDA, SQIVND (reference sequence).